Sequencing of this T cell receptor (beta chain) was carried out in a study of PD-L1 blockade in urothelial cancer. Time point defined: pretreatment peripheral blood. Patients each gave 1 to 8 samples, pretreatment and on-treatment. The CDR3 is 13 amino acids. Trimming removed 0 bases at V and 5 bases at J, with 8 bases between. Germline V CDR1 and CDR2: SGDLS, YYNGEE. Profiled with immunoSEQ multiplex PCR; TCRdb holds only in-frame clones, not every one. The sample records roughly 30,000 clones, roughly 84% being singletons. Sequences were derived from PBMCs, sampled around atezolizumab (anti-PD-L1) treatment. The chain employs TRBV9 and TRBJ2-5; D is undetermined. This sequence originates from a man between 60 and 75 years old with urothelial cancer. CDR3 coding DNA: TGTGCCAGCAGCGTAGGGGCTGTGGAGACCCAGTACTTC. Protein: CASSVGAVETQYF.